The TCR beta chain under discussion was sequenced for a study of identical twins listed by TCRdb under 2016. In the study overall: To test whether fetal clonotypes persist, this study deep-sequenced TCR alpha and beta repertoires from monozygotic twins, from unrelated adults of various ages, and from cord blood. To rule out contamination, the twin experiments were replicated at different times with different library preparation protocols.

Paper-wide results and their limitations: Because the same donors could not be followed over many years, the conclusions depended on cross-sectional statistical analysis. In monozygotic twins, recombination models systematically underestimated out-of-frame TCR alpha sharing, but the models matched the sharing seen between unrelated individuals. Compared with coincidental sharing between unrelated individuals, an excess of low generation-probability sequences was observed among out-of-frame TCR alpha sequences shared between twins. Abundant cord blood beta clonotypes had fewer insertions, young adult naive repertoires showed a similar but weaker trend, and memory repertoires showed no such trend. The excess sharing between twins in beta out-of-frame sequences was weaker because fewer shared sequences reduced the signal-to-noise ratio. Zero-insertion analyses could be partly confounded by invariant T cells such as MAIT and iNKT, although diverse VJ usage argued against such confounding for most clonotypes.

There are many counts of this clonotype. Its antigen is not yet known. Nothing much larger sits one base from this clone, and base qualities are not available. Every donor in the study was a healthy Caucasian. The twin cohort consisted of three pairs of female monozygotic twins, all aged roughly 18 to 29 years. RNA for TCR libraries was isolated from peripheral blood mononuclear cells. Inclusive of the bounding cysteine and phenylalanine, the CDR3 is 15 residues long. Only the CDR3 DNA stays, 45 bases, in frame from base 1. CDR1 and CDR2 are drawn from the germline V gene: SQVTM, ANQGSEA. After removal of 7 bases from V and 2 bases from J, the junction retains 10 bases not matched to a gene. Library construction relied on 5' RACE. TCRdb records Illumina HiSeq 2000 as the sequencer. A universal primer binding site was introduced by template switching, and a unique molecular identifier was present in the final cDNA, enabling accurate counting of TCR cDNA molecules. Specific primers in the conserved constant-segment region were used to synthesize first-strand cDNA for TCR alpha and beta chains. To control for contamination, each cDNA library was double barcoded with a SMART-Mk sample barcode plus Illumina barcodes. TruSeq adapter sequences, together with Illumina sample barcodes, were added in two successive PCR steps. TCR alpha and beta cDNA libraries were sequenced on the Illumina HiSeq platform with custom primers. The original pipeline was this. Unique molecular identifiers were extracted from raw reads with MiGEC, and CDR3 positions were determined with MiXCR. For each individual, recombination models were inferred using an EM algorithm with the repgenHMM and IGoR tools. The analysis of shared clonotypes was done with the tcR package in R, with sharing normalized by the product of cloneset sizes. To study raw recombination without the effects of thymic and clonal selection, out-of-frame nonproductive sequences were analyzed. The public reads were reanalyzed by TCRdb: fastp trimming at Q25, MiXCR alignment, in-frame beta chains only. When rows share a CDR3 protein, they turn into one entry using the most common DNA and genes. Clone size and V and J calls follow TCRdb, not the original study. This sample has 500,000 to 700,000 distinct CDR3 sequences in its table, and just over 7% of those were observed once. The ten largest make up 1.6% of the sample.

The same sample was also used in a study of yellow fever vaccine responses in identical twins. The second source states: The T cell response to vaccination in identical twins was reported by the authors to appear partly convergent and partly personalized. In identical twins, the study followed T cell clones that responded to the vaccine with precision.

Material: PBMCs. The source is a woman under 30 in good health. Recombination connected TRBV29-1 to TRBJ2-2, with TRBD2 identical over 7 junction bases. The CDR3 region: CSARGPSGNTGELFF. DNA sequence: TGCAGCGCCCGAGGGCCTAGCGGAAACACCGGGGAGCTGTTTTTT.